Shown below are 28 T cell receptor beta chains from a single sample sequenced in a study of response to subunit inactivated influenza vaccine. Each CDR3 protein gets one entry after TCRdb re-called the RT-PCR reads with MiXCR. The data show 500,000 or so distinct CDR3 sequences, 16% seen once. Source: CD4+ T cells sorted from PBMCs, taken roughly 24 months after vaccination. Receptors were obtained from a man aged 50 to 69 who received an inactivated influenza vaccine.

The chain carries TRBV12-3 or TRBV12-4 and TRBJ1-1, with D possibly being TRBD1 (6 bases). The CDR3 has 16 amino acids. V dropped 6 bases and J dropped 6 bases, with 23 bases sitting between them. This CDR3 reads CASSPRAGAKGAEAFF. The CDR3 nucleotides read TGTGCCAGCAGCCCACGCGCGGGGGCTAAGGGGGCTGAAGCTTTCTTT.

The sample holds a few counts of this clonotype. The chain recombines TRBV20-1 with TRBJ2-3, with 11 bases lining up with TRBD2. V lost 2 bases and J lost 4; bases outside the gene matches: 5. Germline V lookup: CDR1 DFQATT, CDR2 SNEGSKA (reference sequence). There are 15 residues in the CDR3. CDR3 sequence reads: CSARMLAGGPDTQYF. CDR3 DNA: TGCAGTGCTAGAATGCTAGCGGGAGGCCCAGATACGCAGTATTTT.

This chain joins TRBV6-5 and TRBJ2-5, with D possibly matching TRBD1 (6 bases). Germline assignment: CDR1 MNHEY and CDR2 SVGAGI. The V and J ends lost 2 bases and 7 bases respectively, with 11 bases between them. CDR3 length: 13 residues. The CDR3 loop reads CASSYPGVGTQYF. The CDR3 coding sequence is TGTGCCAGCAGTTACCCAGGGGTGGGGACCCAGTACTTC.

This clonotype was detected only a few times. The chain joins TRBV20-1 to TRBJ2-5; unclear D gene. Trimming left V 6 bases short and J 1 base short, with 12 bases between. The germline gives CDR1 DFQATT, CDR2 SNEGSKA (reference sequence). The CDR3 runs 13 residues. This CDR3 reads CSAEKGVQETQYF. The CDR3 region has the DNA TGCAGTGCAGAAAAGGGCGTCCAAGAGACCCAGTACTTC.

The chain couples TRBV11-2 to TRBJ2-3; 11 bases fit TRBD2. Per the germline V gene, CDR1 is SGHAT and CDR2 is FQNNGV. The CDR3 consists of 15 residues. J gave up 6 bases and V 6 bases, and 8 bases lay outside the gene matches. In DNA form, the CDR3 reads TGTGCCAGCAGATTGACTAGCGGGAACCGCGATACGCAGTATTTT. Protein sequence: CASRLTSGNRDTQYF.

This clonotype was detected only a few times. This rearrangement joins TRBV4-2 to TRBJ2-7; 8 bases match TRBD2. CDR1 is LGHNA and CDR2 is YNFKEQ in the germline V gene. The J segment lost 6 bases and the V segment lost 0 bases, leaving 7 bases of the junction unmatched. This CDR3 has 15 residues. CDR3 bases: TGTGCCAGCAGCCAAGATCCGGGACTAGGGGGCGAGCAGTACTTC. This translates into CASSQDPGLGGEQYF.

This chain links TRBV10-3 with TRBJ1-2; 9 bases are a match to TRBD1. V gave up 4 bases and J gave up 8 bases; unmatched junction bases: 5. The germline gives CDR1 ENHRY, CDR2 SYGVKD. CDR3 length equals 13 residues. In DNA, the CDR3 is TGTGCCATCAGTGGGGGACAGGGAGTAGGCTACACCTTC. It yields the protein CAISGGQGVGYTF.

There are many counts of this clonotype. The rearrangement uses TRBV20-1 and TRBJ2-1; 14 positions agree with TRBD2. V lost 3 bases, J lost 7 bases, and 5 bases stayed unmatched. From germline, CDR1 is DFQATT and CDR2 SNEGSKA (reference sequence). This CDR3 is built from 15 residues. This CDR3 is CSARGGTSGRNEQFF. The DNA for the CDR3 is TGCAGTGCTAGGGGAGGGACTAGCGGGAGAAATGAGCAGTTCTTC.

This clonotype appeared a few times. The chain uses TRBV2 and TRBJ1-2; 7 nucleotides align to TRBD1. From germline, CDR1 is SNHLY and CDR2 FYNNEI. The CDR3 covers 13 residues. V lost 7 bases, J lost 3 bases, and 5 bases stayed unmatched. The CDR3: CASTRTGDYGYTF. In DNA form, the CDR3 reads TGTGCCAGCACCCGGACAGGTGACTATGGCTACACCTTC.

The chain has TRBV7-2 and TRBJ2-3; D remains ambiguous. Germline loops: CDR1 SGHTA, CDR2 FQGNSA. V lost 3 bases, J lost 5 bases, and 6 bases lay in between. This CDR3 region has 12 residues. This CDR3 is CASSFQVDTQYF. The CDR3 nucleotides read TGTGCCAGCAGCTTCCAGGTAGATACGCAGTATTTT.

The gene calls are TRBV6-2 or TRBV6-3 and TRBJ2-1; 9 bases are a match to TRBD2. Germline-derived CDR1 and CDR2 are MNHEY and SVGEGT. The CDR3 covers 17 residues. V lost 6 bases and J lost 0; bases outside the gene matches: 9. The CDR3 DNA follows: TGTGCCAGCAGCCTAGCGGGGATACCCAGCTCCTACAATGAGCAGTTCTTC. Its protein is CASSLAGIPSSYNEQFF.

The chain has TRBV7-9 and TRBJ2-2; possibly TRBD1 for D (6 bases). CDR1 SEHNR and CDR2 FQNEAQ come from the germline V gene (reference sequence). CDR3 length: 13 amino acids. Deletions cut 8 bases from V and 7 bases from J, with 14 bases between. The DNA for the CDR3 is TGTGCCAGCGGGGGCAGGGCGAACGGGGAGCTGTTTTTT. Its protein product is CASGGRANGELFF.

The chain carries TRBV6-2 or TRBV6-3 and TRBJ1-1; D possibly corresponds to TRBD1 (6 bases). In germline, CDR1 is MNHEY, CDR2 SVGEGT. Trimming took 6 bases from V and 4 from J, leaving 18 bases between them. This CDR3 comprises 15 residues. DNA for the CDR3: TGTGCCAGCAGCCCCTACCGACAGGCTGGCACTGAAGCTTTCTTT. Its protein is CASSPYRQAGTEAFF.

This clonotype has ten or more counts. This chain links TRBV20-1 with TRBJ1-2; a weak D match, TRBD1 (5 bases). Germline loops: CDR1 DFQATT, CDR2 SNEGSKA (reference sequence). Between the trimmed V and J ends, which lost 8 bases and 3 bases, there was a span of 16 bases. The CDR3 is 13 residues long. The CDR3 protein is CSPPPGLDYGYTF. CDR3 nucleotides: TGCAGTCCCCCCCCAGGGCTTGACTATGGCTACACCTTC.

The chain employs TRBV20-1 and TRBJ2-1; 7 bases align to TRBD2. From germline, CDR1 is DFQATT and CDR2 SNEGSKA (reference sequence). V trimming: 1 base; J trimming: 7 bases; junction bases outside the gene matches: 7. CDR3 length: 14 residues. The CDR3 loop reads CSARAGGRQNEQFF. The DNA of the CDR3 is TGCAGTGCTAGAGCTGGCGGGAGACAGAATGAGCAGTTCTTC.

The J gene is TRBJ2-5, the V gene TRBV29-1; 12 bases map to TRBD2. V trimming: 4 bases; J trimming: 7 bases; junction bases outside the gene matches: 4. This CDR3 spans 13 amino acids. The germline V gene has CDR1 SQVTM and CDR2 ANQGSEA. Written as DNA, the CDR3 is TGCAGCGTTGGTCCTAGCGGGAGGGGGACCCAGTACTTC. This translates into CSVGPSGRGTQYF.

J is TRBJ2-7 and V is TRBV6-5, with TRBD1 identical over 7 bases. With 5 bases clipped from V and 0 bases from J, the junction kept 4 bases outside the gene matches. The CDR3 runs to 14 residues. Germline V gives CDR1 MNHEY, CDR2 SVGAGI. CDR3 in DNA: TGTGCCAGCAGTATACAGGGGCACTCCTACGAGCAGTACTTC. Protein product: CASSIQGHSYEQYF.

The sample holds many counts of this clonotype. V usage is TRBV10-3 and J usage is TRBJ2-2; 8 nucleotides agree with TRBD1. J was trimmed by 7 bases and V by 2 bases; bases with no gene match: 15. Germline V gives CDR1 ENHRY, CDR2 SYGVKD. This CDR3 has 18 residues. The CDR3 reads CAISETRTGTSTSGELFF. The CDR3 DNA sequence: TGTGCCATCAGTGAGACCCGGACAGGGACCTCCACCAGCGGGGAGCTGTTTTTT.

This chain uses TRBV12-3 or TRBV12-4 with TRBJ2-7; TRBD1 matches 8 bases. J gave up 6 bases and V 2 bases, and 3 bases lay outside the gene matches. There are 13 residues in the CDR3. The CDR3 nucleotides are TGTGCCAGCAGTTTAAACAGGGGGTTCGAGCAGTACTTC. Its translation is CASSLNRGFEQYF.

In this sample, this clonotype turned up a few times. The genes are TRBV6-1 and TRBJ1-1; TRBD1 is a possible D gene (6 bases). Trimming pared 6 bases from V and 4 bases from J, leaving 18 bases between. CDR1 is MNHNS and CDR2 is SASEGT in the germline V gene. The CDR3 consists of 15 residues. The CDR3 loop reads CASSSQDRIVTEAFF. As DNA, the CDR3 is TGTGCCAGCAGCTCCCAAGACAGGATAGTCACTGAAGCTTTCTTT.

This clonotype was recorded many times. The V and J genes are TRBV10-3 and TRBJ2-1; D unclear. Looked up from germline, CDR1 is ENHRY and CDR2 is SYGVKD. The CDR3 has 16 residues. V gave up 0 bases and J gave up 6 bases, with 15 bases separating them. In DNA form, the CDR3 reads TGTGCCATCAGTGAGTCGGAGTGGGGTTCGTCCAATGAGCAGTTCTTC. It yields the protein CAISESEWGSSNEQFF.

This clonotype was seen more than once but under ten times. This chain joins TRBV20-1 and TRBJ2-7; 8 bases are a match to TRBD2. The CDR3 is 12 residues long. CDR1 is DFQATT, CDR2 SNEGSKA, per germline (reference sequence). The CDR3 region is CSAQVAGYEQYF. CDR3 bases: TGCAGCGCGCAGGTAGCGGGGTACGAGCAGTACTTC.

This clonotype turned up a few times. This chain uses TRBV20-1 with TRBJ2-2, with 15 bases matching TRBD2. The CDR3 length is 22 residues. Germline assignment: CDR1 DFQATT and CDR2 SNEGSKA (reference sequence). Germline trimming cut 0 bases from V and 0 bases from J; bases unmatched to any gene: 14. The CDR3 coding sequence is TGCAGTGCTAGAGATGGTTTCTCGGGACTAGCGGGGGGAGGAGCGAACACCGGGGAGCTGTTTTTT. Its protein product is CSARDGFSGLAGGGANTGELFF.

Ten or more counts support this clonotype. This CDR3 is CSVGTSGRSSYNEQFF. The CDR3 DNA reads as TGCAGCGTTGGGACTAGCGGGAGGAGCTCCTACAATGAGCAGTTCTTC. The rearrangement joins TRBV29-1 to TRBJ2-1; TRBD2 matches 14 bases. V lost 4 bases and J lost 0; bases outside the gene matches: 2. The CDR3 runs to 16 residues. The germline V gene encodes CDR1 SQVTM and CDR2 ANQGSEA.

This clonotype appeared a few times. The rearrangement links TRBV20-1 to TRBJ2-5; TRBD2 is a possible D gene (6 bases). The CDR3 is 16 residues long. The V gene's germline CDR1 is DFQATT and CDR2 SNEGSKA (reference sequence). The V end lost 0 bases, the J end lost 2 bases, and 16 bases lay between the germline ends. This chain's CDR3 is CSARDGVTSRQETQYF. In DNA, the CDR3 is TGCAGTGCTAGAGATGGGGTTACTAGCAGACAAGAGACCCAGTACTTC.

Only a few counts were recorded for this clonotype. The chain joins TRBV30 to TRBJ1-2, with D maybe TRBD1 (5 bases). With 4 bases removed from V and 7 bases from J, the gap between germline ends came to 16 bases. The CDR3 covers 13 residues. CDR1 and CDR2 (germline): GTSNPN, SVGIG (reference sequence). As DNA, the CDR3 is TGTGCCTGGATAGGACCCCTTGGGGGTGGCTACACCTTC. It encodes CAWIGPLGGGYTF.

The chain links TRBV28 to TRBJ2-7, with D possibly being TRBD1 (5 bases). The germline gives CDR1 MDHEN, CDR2 SYDVKM. Trimming removed 4 bases at V and 7 bases at J, with 11 bases between. CDR3 length: 12 amino acids. CDR3 coding DNA: TGTGCCAGCAGTTGGGGCCCTAAAGAGCAGTACTTC. Its protein product is CASSWGPKEQYF.

This sequence joins TRBV5-1 and TRBJ1-2; no clear D gene. V was trimmed by 3 bases and J by 0 bases, leaving 18 bases between them. The CDR3 is 17 amino acids. Germline V gene sequence: CDR1 SGHRS, CDR2 YFSETQ. CDR3 DNA: TGCGCCAGCAGCTGGAATGATCGCGGATCGGCTAACTATGGCTACACCTTC. Its protein is CASSWNDRGSANYGYTF.